What follows are 21 T cell receptor beta chains derived from one specimen sequenced in a study of CD8 T cells in ankylosing spondylitis. What these receptors recognize is not known. General study results and limits: Ankylosing spondylitis blood seemed to carry a telltale TCR beta motif made of about 8 highly homologous variants.

From the 5' RACE reads, TCRdb called clonotypes with MiXCR, one entry per CDR3 protein. The profile shows around 890,000 distinct CDR3 sequences, approximately 12% of them singletons. The sample taken for sequencing was blood, either unsorted or a sorted T cell fraction (not recorded which). The receptors were sampled from a male donor with ankylosing spondylitis.

Only a few counts were recorded for this clonotype. The V call is TRBV5-5, the J call TRBJ1-5; a possible D gene is TRBD1 (6 bases). The V gene lost 3 bases and the J gene lost 6 bases, with 19 bases spanning the gap. This CDR3 contains 16 residues. Germline CDR1 reads SGHKS; CDR2 reads YYEKEE (reference sequence). CDR3 coding DNA: TGTGCCAGCAGCTGGACCTGGGGCAGGGGTTCTCAGCCCCAGCATTTT. This sequence encodes CASSWTWGRGSQPQHF.

The chain recombines TRBV20-1 with TRBJ2-1; no clear D. This CDR3 has 14 amino acids. V lost 3 bases, J lost 9 bases, and 18 bases lay in between. Germline V lookup: CDR1 DFQATT, CDR2 SNEGSKA (reference sequence). The DNA for the CDR3 is TGCAGTGCTAGGTTAGCCCCAGCAATTGCTGAGCAGTTCTTC. This sequence encodes CSARLAPAIAEQFF.

Here the CDR3 DNA reads TGTGCCAGCAGCCCGGCCGCGGGAGTTGCAGAGACCCAGTACTTC. Amino acids: CASSPAAGVAETQYF. V usage is TRBV7-9 and J usage is TRBJ2-5; TRBD2 matches 7 bases. CDR3 length: 15 residues. Trimming took 5 bases from V and 4 from J; bases not matched to a gene: 10. In germline, CDR1 is SEHNR, CDR2 FQNEAQ (reference sequence). Supplemented by reference TRBV7-9 and TRBJ2-5, the full variable domain reads DTGVSQNPRHKITKRGQNVTFRCDPISEHNRLYWYRQTLGQGPEFLTYFQNEAQLEKSRLLSDRFSAERPKGSFSTLEIQRTEQGDSAMYLCASSPAAGVAETQYFGPGTRLLVL.

This clonotype was observed a few times. J is TRBJ1-5 and V is TRBV20-1; the D gene is possibly TRBD1 (5 bases). The CDR3 runs 15 residues. The germline gives CDR1 DFQATT, CDR2 SNEGSKA (reference sequence). With 5 bases removed from V and 0 bases from J, the gap between germline ends came to 14 bases. The CDR3 nucleotides read TGCAGTGCTCCCCGGGGGGGATATAGCAATCAGCCCCAGCATTTT. Translation: CSAPRGGYSNQPQHF.

The V call is TRBV4-2, the J call TRBJ2-7, with D maybe TRBD2 (5 bases). The V gene's germline CDR1 is LGHNA and CDR2 YNFKEQ. There are 16 residues in the CDR3. V lost 2 bases to trimming and J lost 2 bases, with 16 bases between them. The CDR3: CASSQQGERIPYEQYF. The DNA for the CDR3 is TGTGCCAGCAGCCAACAAGGCGAGCGGATTCCCTACGAGCAGTACTTC.

This clonotype came up a few times. The chain has TRBV6-1 and TRBJ1-2; TRBD1 might be the D (6 bases). Trimming pared 5 bases from V and 0 bases from J, leaving 13 bases between. The germline V gene encodes CDR1 MNHNS and CDR2 SASEGT. The CDR3 has 15 amino acids. CDR3 amino acids: CASSILRTANYGYTF. The CDR3 coding sequence is TGTGCCAGCAGTATTCTTCGGACAGCTAACTATGGCTACACCTTC.

The chain employs TRBV18 and TRBJ1-1, with D perhaps matching TRBD1 (6 bases). From germline, CDR1 is KGHSH and CDR2 LQKENI. The germline V and J ends were trimmed by 10 bases and 2 bases, with 14 bases remaining between them. The CDR3 runs 13 residues. The CDR3 region is CATGQQANTEAFF. In DNA, the CDR3 is TGTGCCACCGGACAGCAGGCCAACACTGAAGCTTTCTTT. Filled out from reference TRBV18 and TRBJ1-1, the complete variable domain reads NAGVMQNPRHLVRRRGQEARLRCSPMKGHSHVYWYRQLPEEGLKFMVYLQKENIIDESGMPKERFSAEFPKEGPSILRIQQVVRGDSAAYFCATGQQANTEAFFGQGTRLTVV.

This clonotype has only a few counts. The rearrangement joins TRBV7-2 to TRBJ2-4, with TRBD1 matching over 8 bases. CDR1 and CDR2 (germline): SGHTA, FQGNSA. J lost 8 bases, V lost 1 base, and 7 bases had no gene match. The CDR3 runs 15 residues. The CDR3 sequence: CASSLGIRGQDIQYF. The CDR3 bases are TGTGCCAGCAGCTTAGGAATCAGGGGGCAGGACATTCAGTACTTC.

This sequence joins TRBV7-2 and TRBJ1-1, with D unresolved. CDR1 SGHTA and CDR2 FQGNSA come from the germline V gene. The CDR3 loop spans 13 amino acids. Trimming removed 5 bases at V and 1 base at J, with 8 bases between. DNA of the CDR3: TGTGCCAGCAGCCACACCCCGAACACTGAAGCTTTCTTT. Its translation is CASSHTPNTEAFF.

This clonotype appeared many times. The rearrangement uses TRBV20-1 and TRBJ1-5; D remains ambiguous. The length of the CDR3 is 12 residues. V was cut by 3 bases and J by 4 bases, with 7 bases left in between. Germline V gives CDR1 DFQATT, CDR2 SNEGSKA (reference sequence). Written as DNA, the CDR3 is TGCAGTGCTAGCACCGGGAATCAGCCCCAGCATTTT. Protein sequence: CSASTGNQPQHF.

This clonotype was observed at least ten times. The chain combines TRBV15 with TRBJ2-1, with a weak D call TRBD2 (6 bases). This CDR3 has 14 residues. Trimming stripped 3 bases from V and 4 bases from J, with 10 bases between. CDR1 and CDR2 (germline): LNHNV, YYDKDF (reference sequence). The CDR3 loop is CATSRDAGYNEQFF. In nucleotides, the CDR3 is TGTGCCACCAGCAGGGACGCGGGGTACAATGAGCAGTTCTTC. Full variable domain (missing parts from reference TRBV15 and TRBJ2-1): DAMVIQNPRYQVTQFGKPVTLSCSQTLNHNVMYWYQQKSSQAPKLLFHYYDKDFNNEADTPDNFQSRRPNTSFCFLDIRSPGLGDTAMYLCATSRDAGYNEQFFGPGTRLTVL.

In its sample, this clonotype was seen many times. The chain links TRBV30 to TRBJ2-7; D possibly corresponds to TRBD1 (5 bases). Germline V lookup: CDR1 GTSNPN, CDR2 SVGIG (reference sequence). There are 15 residues in the CDR3. V was trimmed by 2 bases and J by 0 bases, leaving 14 bases between them. CDR3 loop: CAWSLRGYNSYEQYF. CDR3 nucleotides: TGTGCCTGGAGTCTAAGGGGATACAACTCCTACGAGCAGTACTTC.

As to this clonotype: A read error may explain this, as a much larger clone is one base away. This chain joins TRBV20-1 and TRBJ2-7; 7 nucleotides align to TRBD1. J gave up 5 bases and V 6 bases, and 10 bases lay outside the gene matches. The CDR3 spans 13 residues. In germline, CDR1 is DFQATT, CDR2 SNEGSKA (reference sequence). The CDR3 DNA is TGCAGTGCCAGGAACAGGGGCGTGAACGAGCAGTACTTC. It specifies CSARNRGVNEQYF.

This clonotype was seen at least ten times. This rearrangement joins TRBV5-6 to TRBJ1-2, with D perhaps matching TRBD1 (5 bases). The CDR3 loop spans 14 amino acids. Trimming removed 4 bases from V and 4 bases from J, with 14 bases in between. Looked up from germline, CDR1 is SGHDT and CDR2 is YYEEEE. The CDR3 spells CASSGAGLRYGYTF. The CDR3 nucleotides are TGTGCCAGCAGCGGAGCAGGGTTGCGCTATGGCTACACCTTC.

The chain couples TRBV20-1 to TRBJ1-2; D is possibly TRBD1 (5 bases). Germline V gene sequence: CDR1 DFQATT, CDR2 SNEGSKA (reference sequence). Trimming shortened V by 5 bases and J by 8 bases, and 21 bases separated the two germline ends. The CDR3 length is 14 residues. The chain's CDR3 is CSAATGPPGGGYTF. Here the CDR3 DNA reads TGCAGTGCTGCTACAGGCCCGCCGGGAGGAGGCTACACCTTC.

Turning to this clonotype: An end of the junction does not agree with germline; a read error may underlie this. CDR3 residues: CASSEAGPKTNEQFF. The DNA of the CDR3 is TGTGCCAGCAGCGAAGCGGGGCCGAAAACCAATGAGCAGTTCTTC. The chain joins TRBV6-1 to TRBJ2-1; 7 nucleotides align to TRBD2. Germline V CDR1 and CDR2: MNHNS, SASEGT. The CDR3 is 15 residues long.

The rearrangement joins TRBV7-9 to TRBJ1-3; D call uncertain. Germline CDR1 SEHNR, CDR2 FQNEAQ (reference sequence). The CDR3 extends over 13 amino acids. V dropped 7 bases and J dropped 8 bases, with 15 bases sitting between them. The CDR3 sequence is CASTGEDAHTIYF. In DNA form, the CDR3 reads TGTGCCAGCACCGGGGAGGATGCGCACACCATATATTTT. Full variable domain (outside the CDR3, taken from reference TRBV7-9 and TRBJ1-3): DTGVSQNPRHKITKRGQNVTFRCDPISEHNRLYWYRQTLGQGPEFLTYFQNEAQLEKSRLLSDRFSAERPKGSFSTLEIQRTEQGDSAMYLCASTGEDAHTIYFGEGSWLTVV.

The chain joins TRBV20-1 to TRBJ2-1, with a possible D match to TRBD2 (6 bases). The CDR3 sequence is 15 residues long. V was shortened by 1 base and J by 7 bases, with 17 bases between the two germline ends. Looked up from germline, CDR1 is DFQATT and CDR2 is SNEGSKA (reference sequence). The CDR3 region has the DNA TGCAGTGCTAGAGGTAGACTAGGAAGGTGGAATGAGCAGTTCTTC. Residues: CSARGRLGRWNEQFF.

This clonotype came up a few times. This sequence joins TRBV24-1 and TRBJ1-1, with D maybe TRBD1 (5 bases). CDR1 is KGHDR and CDR2 is SFDVKD in the germline V gene. The germline V and J ends were trimmed by 2 bases and 3 bases, with 9 bases remaining between them. There are 14 residues in the CDR3. The CDR3 loop reads CATSDSRGDTEAFF. The CDR3 DNA reads TGTGCCACCAGTGATTCCCGAGGGGACACTGAAGCTTTCTTT.

This clonotype turned up a few times. V and J are TRBV4-2 and TRBJ1-4; 9 bases are shared with TRBD1. The V gene end was trimmed by 4 bases and the J gene end by 7 bases; junction bases not matched to a gene: 10. Germline V gives CDR1 LGHNA, CDR2 YNFKEQ. The CDR3 is made up of 16 amino acids. The DNA of the CDR3 is TGTGCCAGCAGCCGAGGTGGGGACAGGGCCACTGAAAAACTGTTTTTT. Translating gives CASSRGGDRATEKLFF.

Comment on this clonotype: This may arise from a read error, as a much more abundant clone is one base away. This likely comes from a read error, as the CDR3 has no conserved phenylalanine or tryptophan at its end. The gene calls are TRBV7-3 and TRBJ1-1, with a possible D match to TRBD1 (5 bases). CDR1 is SGHTA and CDR2 is FQGTGA in the germline V gene. The V end was cut by 8 bases, the J end by 1 base, with 11 bases between. The CDR3 is 13 amino acids. The CDR3 region is CASQRQKNTEAFL. For the CDR3, the DNA is TGTGCCAGCCAAAGACAGAAGAACACTGAAGCTTTCCTT.